Below are 14 T cell receptor beta chains sequenced from a single sample in a study of T cell responses to AZD1222 COVID-19 vaccine. Clones were read by immunoSEQ multiplex PCR, and TCRdb kept only the in-frame ones, dropping some. The sample includes 95,000 to 120,000 clones, approximately 90% of them seen just once. Source: peripheral blood, taken on day 0 of MenACWY control vaccination. The receptors stem from an adult in good health.

The J gene is TRBJ1-1, the V gene TRBV27, with D tentatively TRBD1 (6 bases). The germline CDR1 and CDR2 sequences are MNHEY and SMNVEV (reference sequence). Between the trimmed V and J ends, which lost 4 bases and 8 bases, there was a span of 11 bases. This CDR3 comprises 12 residues. The CDR3: CASSSHGQEAFF. The CDR3 DNA reads as TGTGCCAGCAGTTCCCACGGACAGGAAGCTTTCTTT.

The chain links TRBV5-6 to TRBJ1-4, with D hard to call. From germline, CDR1 is SGHDT and CDR2 YYEEEE. Trimming cost V 2 bases and J 8 bases, with 13 bases left between them. The CDR3 extends over 14 amino acids. This CDR3 is CASSFNTRREKLFF. The CDR3 DNA reads as TGTGCCAGCAGCTTTAACACGCGGAGGGAAAAACTGTTTTTT. Using reference TRBV5-6 and TRBJ1-4 for the parts outside the CDR3, the full variable domain is DAGVTQSPTHLIKTRGQQVTLRCSPKSGHDTVSWYQQALGQGPQFIFQYYEEEERQRGNFPDRFSGHQFPNYSSELNVNALLLGDSALYLCASSFNTRREKLFFGSGTQLSVL.

J is TRBJ1-2 and V is TRBV5-4; D is unresolved. CDR1 is SGHNT, CDR2 YYREEE, per germline (reference sequence). V was shortened by 2 bases and J by 2 bases, with 7 bases between the two germline ends. The CDR3 totals 13 residues. The DNA for the CDR3 is TGTGCCAGCAGCTTAGAAGAAAACTATGGCTACACCTTC. Translated: CASSLEENYGYTF.

The J gene is TRBJ1-3, the V gene TRBV9; tentative D call: TRBD1 (6 bases). This CDR3 is built from 15 residues. Germline V gene sequence: CDR1 SGDLS, CDR2 YYNGEE. Trimming shortened V by 7 bases and J by 0 bases, and 14 bases separated the two germline ends. As DNA, the CDR3 is TGTGCCAGCGCAAGGGGGGAGATCTCTGGAAACACCATATATTTT. Translation gives CASARGEISGNTIYF.

The chain is built from TRBV6-2 or TRBV6-3 and TRBJ2-1; no reliable D call. The CDR3 extends over 12 amino acids. V lost 5 bases to trimming and J lost 8 bases, with 10 bases between them. Germline lookup yields CDR1 MNHEY and CDR2 SVGEGT. CDR3: CASSPREDEQFF. The CDR3 DNA follows: TGTGCCAGCAGTCCCAGAGAGGATGAGCAGTTCTTC.

The chain couples TRBV6-5 to TRBJ1-2; the D is unclear. Germline V gene lookup returns CDR1 MNHEY and CDR2 SVGAGI. Trimming left V 0 bases short and J 8 bases short, with 10 bases between. This CDR3 is built from 13 residues. This CDR3 reads CASSYSIGSGYTF. The CDR3 DNA reads as TGTGCCAGCAGTTACTCGATAGGGAGCGGCTACACCTTC.

The rearrangement joins TRBV28 to TRBJ2-3; no clear D. In germline, CDR1 is MDHEN, CDR2 SYDVKM. This CDR3 spans 13 amino acids. V lost 6 bases, J lost 5 bases, and 12 bases lay in between. The CDR3 DNA sequence: TGTGCCAGCAGATCGACCAGTATAGATACGCAGTATTTT. Its protein product is CASRSTSIDTQYF.

The chain has TRBV7-3 and TRBJ2-1, with 9 bases that match TRBD2. J lost 2 bases, V lost 4 bases, and 6 bases had no gene match. Per germline, CDR1 SGHTA and CDR2 FQGTGA. This CDR3 spans 16 amino acids. The CDR3 DNA reads as TGTGCCAGCAGCTCCCGGGTAGCGGGGGCCTACAATGAGCAGTTCTTC. Protein product: CASSSRVAGAYNEQFF.

CDR3 sequence: CASRRTPPSGLADTQYF. The CDR3 DNA is TGTGCCAGCCGTCGGACCCCGCCATCGGGGCTTGCAGATACGCAGTATTTT. This chain joins TRBV6-6 and TRBJ2-3; possibly TRBD1 or TRBD2 for D (5 bases each). CDR1 MNHNY and CDR2 SVGAGI come from the germline V gene (reference sequence). The CDR3 has 17 amino acids. V lost 8 bases and J 4 bases, leaving 25 bases between the germline ends.

The chain combines TRBV11-2 with TRBJ1-4; no definite D call. This CDR3 comprises 17 residues. V dropped 5 bases and J dropped 0 bases, with 16 bases sitting between them. The germline gives CDR1 SGHAT, CDR2 FQNNGV. CDR3 loop: CASSRRPASTTNEKLFF. CDR3 in DNA: TGTGCCAGCAGCAGAAGACCCGCGAGCACAACTAATGAAAAACTGTTTTTT.

The rearrangement links TRBV15 to TRBJ1-1; D is perhaps TRBD1 (5 bases). The germline V gene encodes CDR1 LNHNV and CDR2 YYDKDF (reference sequence). Trimming cost V 5 bases and J 3 bases, with 13 bases left between them. The CDR3 extends over 14 amino acids. The CDR3 spells CATSAGDSDTEAFF. DNA for the CDR3: TGTGCCACCAGCGCGGGGGACTCGGACACTGAAGCTTTCTTT. The complete variable domain, with remaining parts taken from reference TRBV15 and TRBJ1-1, reads DAMVIQNPRYQVTQFGKPVTLSCSQTLNHNVMYWYQQKSSQAPKLLFHYYDKDFNNEADTPDNFQSRRPNTSFCFLDIRSPGLGDTAMYLCATSAGDSDTEAFFGQGTRLTVV.

The V gene is TRBV11-3, the J gene TRBJ2-2; D remains ambiguous. The germline V gene encodes CDR1 SGHNT and CDR2 YENEEA. With 6 bases removed from V and 5 bases from J, the gap between germline ends came to 10 bases. This CDR3 region has 13 residues. This CDR3 reads CASRAGRTGELFF. For the CDR3, the DNA is TGTGCCAGCAGGGCAGGACGAACCGGGGAGCTGTTTTTT.

This chain uses TRBV29-1 with TRBJ1-1; D may be TRBD1 (6 bases). The CDR3 loop spans 14 amino acids. Trimming stripped 4 bases from V and 3 bases from J, with 15 bases between. The V gene's germline CDR1 is SQVTM and CDR2 ANQGSEA. CDR3 DNA: TGCAGCGTTGCGGTAGGGGGTCGGGACACTGAAGCTTTCTTT. Residues: CSVAVGGRDTEAFF. Supplemented by reference TRBV29-1 and TRBJ1-1, the full variable domain reads SAVISQKPSRDICQRGTSLTIQCQVDSQVTMMFWYRQQPGQSLTLIATANQGSEATYESGFVIDKFPISRPNLTFSTLTVSNMSPEDSSIYLCSVAVGGRDTEAFFGQGTRLTVV.

The V gene is TRBV7-3, the J gene TRBJ2-3; 8 bases map to TRBD2. This CDR3 comprises 16 residues. Losses at the gene ends were 5 bases for V and 2 bases for J; bases not matched to a gene: 9. Germline CDR1 is SGHTA and CDR2 is FQGTGA. The CDR3 sequence: CASSPLGGGITDTQYF. CDR3 DNA: TGTGCCAGCAGCCCGCTCGGCGGGGGGATCACAGATACGCAGTATTTT.